This entry concerns a single T cell receptor beta chain. The source of the sample is a study of identical twins. In TCRdb, the 5' RACE reads were re-called with MiXCR into one record per CDR3 protein. The sample gives 1.5 million to 2 million distinct CDR3 sequences, less than 40% of which show up once; 0.25% to 0.3% is in the top ten. The sequenced sample was cord blood. The TCR sequence derives from a newborn girl in good health.

Here the CDR3 DNA reads TGTGCCAGCAGTTACACGGACCACTACAATGAGCAGTACTTC. Amino acids: CASSYTDHYNEQYF. The rearrangement links TRBV6-5 to TRBJ2-7; D unresolved. Trimming cost V 2 bases and J 7 bases, with 15 bases left between them. Germline V CDR1 and CDR2: MNHEY, SVGAGI. The CDR3 totals 14 residues.